The 25 T cell receptor beta chains given below trace back to one sample, sequenced in a study of T cells in tuberculosis. Assay used: immunoSEQ multiplex PCR; TCRdb lists only in-frame clones, some missing. Among roughly 34,000 clones listed, roughly 87% were seen once. Time point in this sample: new active TB diagnosis, blood taken before or within 7 days of starting treatment. The sequencing used PBMCs, collected at tuberculosis diagnosis. These receptors came from an adult with tuberculosis.

The rearrangement joins TRBV14 to TRBJ2-7, with D perhaps matching TRBD2 (5 bases). V was shortened by 0 bases and J by 6 bases, with 18 bases between the two germline ends. Germline CDR1 and CDR2: SGHDN and FVKESK. The CDR3 extends over 16 amino acids. The CDR3 DNA reads as TGTGCCAGCAGCCAAGACGGCCGGCGGGCCTCTCGCGAGCAGTACTTC. Its protein product is CASSQDGRRASREQYF.

The table lists this clone with a count of one. The rearrangement uses TRBV4-3 and TRBJ1-1, with a possible D match to TRBD1 (5 bases). V was trimmed by 3 bases and J by 1 base, leaving 9 bases between them. Germline assignment: CDR1 LGHNA and CDR2 YSLEER. There are 14 residues in the CDR3. CDR3 residues: CASSHRTKNTEAFF. CDR3 coding DNA: TGCGCCAGCAGCCACAGGACAAAGAACACTGAAGCTTTCTTT.

This rearrangement joins TRBV28 to TRBJ2-7; 13 nucleotides line up with TRBD2. CDR1 MDHEN and CDR2 SYDVKM come from the germline V gene. CDR3 length: 16 residues. Losses at the gene ends were 6 bases for V and 6 bases for J; bases not matched to a gene: 11. The CDR3 here is CASRGGLAGLRFEQYF. The CDR3 DNA reads TGTGCCAGCAGGGGGGGACTAGCGGGATTAAGGTTCGAGCAGTACTTC.

The V call is TRBV11-2, the J call TRBJ2-2; D perhaps matches TRBD2 (5 bases). Germline V gene lookup returns CDR1 SGHAT and CDR2 FQNNGV. The CDR3 has 17 amino acids. Trimming stripped 5 bases from V and 4 bases from J, with 20 bases between. For the CDR3, the DNA is TGTGCCAGCAGCCCTGTCGGGCGGGCACCGGGCACCGGGGAGCTGTTTTTT. This encodes CASSPVGRAPGTGELFF.

This chain uses TRBV5-1 with TRBJ2-1, with D perhaps TRBD1 (6 bases). This CDR3 contains 12 residues. Germline CDR1 is SGHRS and CDR2 is YFSETQ. Trimming took 2 bases from V and 11 from J, leaving 11 bases between them. CDR3 sequence: CASSFNGDKQFF. The CDR3 coding sequence is TGCGCCAGCAGCTTTAACGGGGACAAGCAGTTCTTC.

This clone has a handful of counts. The chain has TRBV6-1 and TRBJ1-2; possibly TRBD1 for D (5 bases). From germline, CDR1 is MNHNS and CDR2 SASEGT. The length of the CDR3 is 13 residues. V dropped 4 bases and J dropped 8 bases, with 14 bases sitting between them. CDR3 in amino acids: CASSAFGGLGYTF. The CDR3 DNA is TGTGCCAGCAGTGCCTTTGGGGGGTTAGGCTACACCTTC.

This chain uses TRBV30 with TRBJ2-3; D is undetermined. This CDR3 is 13 amino acids long. Trimming took 1 base from V and 5 from J, leaving 10 bases between them. Per the germline V gene, CDR1 is GTSNPN and CDR2 is SVGIG (reference sequence). As DNA, the CDR3 is TGTGCCTGGAGTGGCAGGTGGAAAGATACGCAGTATTTT. This sequence encodes CAWSGRWKDTQYF.

The chain couples TRBV29-1 to TRBJ1-1; TRBD1 matches 8 bases. The CDR3 has 13 residues. V lost 6 bases to trimming and J lost 0 bases; unmatched junction nucleotides: 3. CDR1 SQVTM and CDR2 ANQGSEA come from the germline V gene. The CDR3 sequence: CSVTRGLNTEAFF. The CDR3 bases are TGCAGCGTGACCAGGGGGCTGAACACTGAAGCTTTCTTT. Based on the CDR3 plus reference TRBV29-1 and TRBJ1-1, the full variable domain is SAVISQKPSRDICQRGTSLTIQCQVDSQVTMMFWYRQQPGQSLTLIATANQGSEATYESGFVIDKFPISRPNLTFSTLTVSNMSPEDSSIYLCSVTRGLNTEAFFGQGTRLTVV.

V and J are TRBV29-1 and TRBJ2-1; the match to TRBD2 covers 7 bases. The CDR3 contains 15 residues. V lost 6 bases, J lost 4 bases, and 12 bases stayed unmatched. Germline V gene data show CDR1 as SQVTM and CDR2 as ANQGSEA. In DNA, the CDR3 is TGCAGCGTAGCCCCCCTAGCGGCGAGATACAATGAGCAGTTCTTC. It is translated as CSVAPLAARYNEQFF.

The count of this clone is one. The rearrangement uses TRBV4-1 and TRBJ2-5, with D tentatively TRBD2 (6 bases). Germline V gene data show CDR1 as MGHRA and CDR2 as YSYEKL. The length of the CDR3 is 15 residues. V lost 4 bases and J 2 bases, leaving 14 bases between the germline ends. CDR3 sequence (DNA): TGCGCCAGCAGCCGCATGGACTATTCACAAGAGACCCAGTACTTC. Its translation: CASSRMDYSQETQYF.

The CDR3 protein is CASHGGPLETQYF. The CDR3 DNA reads as TGTGCCAGTCACGGGGGGCCTCTAGAGACCCAGTACTTC. This chain connects TRBV5-4 to TRBJ2-5, with TRBD2 as a possible D gene (7 bases). From germline, CDR1 is SGHNT and CDR2 YYREEE (reference sequence). This CDR3 contains 13 residues. V lost 8 bases and J 4 bases, leaving 15 bases between the germline ends.

This clone was picked up a small number of times. The J gene is TRBJ1-2, the V gene TRBV5-5; D gene ambiguous. The germline CDR1 and CDR2 sequences are SGHKS and YYEKEE (reference sequence). V was shortened by 4 bases and J by 4 bases, with 26 bases between the two germline ends. The CDR3 is 18 residues long. CDR3 sequence (DNA): TGTGCCAGCAGCCATTCGTTGAGTCCGGAGGGTTCGGGCTATGGCTACACCTTC. It specifies CASSHSLSPEGSGYGYTF.

This clone was recorded only once. CDR3 sequence (DNA): TGTGCCAGCACTCTCCGCGGGCACAAATCCTACAATGAGCAGTTCTTC. Translated, it gives CASTLRGHKSYNEQFF. The J gene is TRBJ2-1, the V gene TRBV7-9; D is possibly TRBD2 (5 bases). The CDR3 runs to 16 residues. The germline V gene has CDR1 SEHNR and CDR2 FQNEAQ (reference sequence). The V end was cut by 7 bases, the J end by 1 base, with 17 bases between.

This clone was detected once. At one end, the junction sequence differs from germline, possibly due to a read error. The CDR3 DNA follows: TGTGCCAGTAGTGTAGAAAACAGGGGAACCCAGTACTTC. Protein sequence: CASSVENRGTQYF. This chain joins TRBV19 and TRBJ2-5; 7 bases align to TRBD1. The CDR3 contains 13 residues. The germline V gene encodes CDR1 LNHDA and CDR2 SQIVND (reference sequence).

This chain joins TRBV6-1 and TRBJ2-7, with D unclear. Trimming stripped 8 bases from V and 2 bases from J, with 16 bases between. CDR3 size: 14 residues. Germline CDR1 is MNHNS and CDR2 is SASEGT. DNA of the CDR3: TGTGCCAGCTCTGAGCAGGTTGGGCCCTACGAGCAGTACTTC. Its translation: CASSEQVGPYEQYF.

This chain links TRBV11-3 with TRBJ1-4, with D maybe TRBD1 (5 bases). Trimming shortened V by 0 bases and J by 6 bases, and 11 bases separated the two germline ends. CDR1 and CDR2 from the germline V gene are SGHNT and YENEEA. This CDR3 spans 15 amino acids. The CDR3 DNA sequence: TGTGCCAGCAGCTTAGATCTGGGCAGGGATGAAAAACTGTTTTTT. This sequence encodes CASSLDLGRDEKLFF.

The V call is TRBV7-3, the J call TRBJ2-1, with 8 bases matching TRBD1. The CDR3 has 14 residues. Germline trimming cut 11 bases from V and 5 bases from J; bases unmatched to any gene: 11. Germline V lookup: CDR1 SGHTA, CDR2 FQGTGA. The CDR3 sequence is CASARDRWDNEQFF. DNA of the CDR3: TGTGCCTCCGCTCGGGACAGGTGGGACAATGAGCAGTTCTTC.

The chain combines TRBV7-2 with TRBJ1-2; 10 nucleotides match TRBD1. J lost 6 bases, V lost 3 bases, and 4 bases had no gene match. CDR1 is SGHTA, CDR2 FQGNSA, per germline. This CDR3 is 14 amino acids long. The DNA for the CDR3 is TGTGCCAGCAGCTTTCTCGGACAGGGGGATGGCTACACCTTC. Its translation is CASSFLGQGDGYTF.

The genes are TRBV2 and TRBJ2-7; TRBD1 matches 8 bases. V lost 6 bases and J lost 2; bases outside the gene matches: 6. CDR3 length equals 14 residues. From germline, CDR1 is SNHLY and CDR2 FYNNEI. In DNA form, the CDR3 reads TGTGCCAGCAGGAGACAGGGGCCCACCTACGAGCAGTACTTC. Its protein product is CASRRQGPTYEQYF.

The V call is TRBV10-3, the J call TRBJ2-1; 8 nucleotides match TRBD1. The CDR3 loop spans 16 amino acids. CDR1 and CDR2 (germline): ENHRY, SYGVKD. V was pared by 0 bases and J by 1 base, with 2 bases of the junction left unmatched. CDR3 DNA: TGTGCCATCAGTGAGTCTTGGACAGGGTCCTACAATGAGCAGTTCTTC. Amino acid sequence: CAISESWTGSYNEQFF.

This rearrangement joins TRBV7-9 to TRBJ2-5; perhaps TRBD1 as D (6 bases). Between the trimmed V and J ends, which lost 3 bases and 2 bases, there was a span of 13 bases. This CDR3 has 15 amino acids. The germline gives CDR1 SEHNR, CDR2 FQNEAQ (reference sequence). CDR3 DNA sequence: TGTGCCAGCAGCTTCCAACAGGGATTTCAAGAGACCCAGTACTTC. Translating gives CASSFQQGFQETQYF.

The chain combines TRBV7-9 with TRBJ2-3, with 12 bases lining up with TRBD2. This CDR3 region has 15 residues. J gave up 3 bases and V 4 bases, and 2 bases lay outside the gene matches. Per the germline V gene, CDR1 is SEHNR and CDR2 is FQNEAQ (reference sequence). For the CDR3, the DNA is TGTGCCAGCAGCTCTAGCGGGAGGGTAACAGATACGCAGTATTTT. The encoded protein is CASSSSGRVTDTQYF.

The gene calls are TRBV4-1 and TRBJ2-5; no definite D call. The V end lost 1 base, the J end lost 4 bases, and 10 bases lay between the germline ends. Germline loops: CDR1 MGHRA, CDR2 YSYEKL. The CDR3 length is 14 residues. In DNA, the CDR3 is TGCGCCAGCAGCCAAGTGGTAGTTGCAGAGACCCAGTACTTC. It codes for CASSQVVVAETQYF.

CDR3 in DNA: TGCGCCAGCAGCCTCGACAGGGAATCCTACGAGCAGTACTTC. Encoded protein: CASSLDRESYEQYF. V usage is TRBV4-1 and J usage is TRBJ2-7; 7 nucleotides agree with TRBD1. The V gene's germline CDR1 is MGHRA and CDR2 YSYEKL. The CDR3 contains 14 residues. After removal of 4 bases from V and 1 base from J, the junction contained 4 bases not matched to a gene.

V is TRBV5-6 and J is TRBJ2-3, with 7 nucleotides matching TRBD1. The CDR3 is 15 residues long. The V gene end was trimmed by 4 bases and the J gene end by 3 bases; junction bases not matched to a gene: 8. CDR1 SGHDT and CDR2 YYEEEE come from the germline V gene. CDR3 DNA: TGTGCCAGCAGCGCACAGGGGAGTGGAACAGATACGCAGTATTTT. Its translation is CASSAQGSGTDTQYF.